What follows are 6 T cell receptor beta chains derived from one specimen sequenced in a study of T cell responses to AZD1222 COVID-19 vaccine. The data were produced by immunoSEQ multiplex PCR, yet TCRdb's version contains in-frame clones alone and is incomplete. This table has tens of thousands of clones, around 90% appearing once. The material was peripheral blood, obtained 28 days after the second AZD1222 dose. The receptors were sampled from an adult who received the AZD1222 COVID-19 vaccine.

V gene TRBV7-9 combines with J gene TRBJ1-5, with a weak D call TRBD1 (5 bases). CDR3 length: 15 residues. The germline V gene has CDR1 SEHNR and CDR2 FQNEAQ (reference sequence). V was clipped by 5 bases and J by 4 bases, with 15 bases between them. Written as DNA, the CDR3 is TGTGCCAGCAGCCCCCTGGCCGGGGGTAATCAGCCCCAGCATTTT. Protein sequence: CASSPLAGGNQPQHF.

J is TRBJ1-2 and V is TRBV7-9; D is unclear. The CDR3 has 12 amino acids. Trimming stripped 4 bases from V and 3 bases from J, with 6 bases between. Germline V gene data show CDR1 as SEHNR and CDR2 as FQNEAQ (reference sequence). The CDR3 reads CASSSGDYGYTF. DNA for the CDR3: TGTGCCAGCAGCTCGGGAGACTATGGCTACACCTTC.

This clone was counted once. The chain employs TRBV4-1 and TRBJ1-2, with a possible D match to TRBD1 (5 bases). The CDR3 runs 17 residues. V lost 0 bases and J 7 bases, leaving 21 bases between the germline ends. Germline values: CDR1 MGHRA, CDR2 YSYEKL. As DNA, the CDR3 is TGCGCCAGCAGCCAAGATAGAGGAGGGGCACGGTCGCCTGGCTACACCTTC. This translates into CASSQDRGGARSPGYTF.

The CDR3 region is CASSLSPGATGELFF. CDR3 nucleotides: TGTGCCAGCAGCTTGAGCCCAGGGGCCACCGGGGAGCTGTTTTTT. The chain combines TRBV5-4 with TRBJ2-2; perhaps TRBD1 as D (6 bases). Germline V gives CDR1 SGHNT, CDR2 YYREEE (reference sequence). This CDR3 contains 15 residues. V was trimmed by 1 base and J by 4 bases, leaving 11 bases between them.

The chain recombines TRBV29-1 with TRBJ2-1; unclear D gene. CDR3 size: 14 residues. Looked up from germline, CDR1 is SQVTM and CDR2 is ANQGSEA. V was clipped by 4 bases and J by 0 bases, with 10 bases between them. Here the CDR3 reads CSVVPSSSYNEQFF. The CDR3 DNA follows: TGCAGCGTTGTGCCCAGTAGCTCCTACAATGAGCAGTTCTTC.

This rearrangement joins TRBV7-6 to TRBJ2-5; 9 nucleotides line up with TRBD1. The junction had 7 bases not matched to a gene; V was cut back by 1 base and J by 7 bases. CDR1 is SGHVS and CDR2 is FNYEAQ in the germline V gene. The CDR3 is made up of 15 amino acids. The CDR3 here is CASSLGDRAKSTQYF. The DNA for the CDR3 is TGTGCCAGCAGCTTAGGGGACAGGGCCAAGTCGACCCAGTACTTC. The full variable domain, with the rest looked up from reference TRBV7-6 and TRBJ2-5, is GAGVSQSPRYKVTKRGQDVALRCDPISGHVSLYWYRQALGQGPEFLTYFNYEAQQDKSGLPNDRFSAERPEGSISTLTIQRTEQRDSAMYRCASSLGDRAKSTQYFGPGTRLLVL.